This T cell receptor (beta chain) is from a study of blood T cell repertoires in COVID-19. Study context: The United States, Italy and Spain supplied acute and convalescent COVID-19 samples.

With 3 bases removed from V and 4 bases from J, the gap between germline ends came to 6 bases. The CDR3 totals 12 residues. From germline, CDR1 is ENHRY and CDR2 SYGVKD. The authors' processing: By means of reference gene primer amplification, nucleated cell counts were estimated. Repertoires were generated with immunoSEQ multiplex PCR, while TCRdb's copy carries only in-frame clones and drops some. V and J calls and clone size are those listed in that table; D and trimming were worked out from the DNA. The sample lists approximately 360,000 clones; 85% to 90% were seen once. This rearrangement joins TRBV10-3 to TRBJ1-2; D not certain. The receptor comes from a man younger than 35 with active or convalescent COVID-19. The sequencing input was peripheral blood. For the CDR3, the DNA is TGTGCCATCAGTGAATGGGCCTATGGCTACACCTTC. Its translation is CAISEWAYGYTF.